This T cell receptor (beta chain) comes out of a study of glioma-infiltrating T cells after dendritic cell vaccination. Time point here: after dendritic cell vaccination, including at tumor progression/relapse. Selection required adequate fresh-frozen tumor tissue plus more than two years' survival data. Profiling relied on immunoSEQ multiplex PCR, and the TCRdb table lists in-frame clones only, not all of them. Found here are fewer than 30,000 clones, under 90% of them singletons; the top ten hold 2.5% to 3%. CDR3 size: 14 residues. Trimming removed 6 bases at V and 4 bases at J, with 15 bases between. Germline V CDR1 and CDR2: SNHLY, FYNNEI. Study observations and caveats: The cohort had few patients with full blood and tumor sets.

By its share, this clone is large. Its antigen is as yet unknown. This receptor was obtained from a human donor with glioblastoma. The rearrangement uses TRBV2 and TRBJ1-2; D might be TRBD1 (5 bases). The source was blood, collected after dendritic cell vaccination. The CDR3 DNA sequence: TGTGCCAGCAGAGGGGCAGGATTAAGCTATGGCTACACCTTC. Amino acids: CASRGAGLSYGYTF.